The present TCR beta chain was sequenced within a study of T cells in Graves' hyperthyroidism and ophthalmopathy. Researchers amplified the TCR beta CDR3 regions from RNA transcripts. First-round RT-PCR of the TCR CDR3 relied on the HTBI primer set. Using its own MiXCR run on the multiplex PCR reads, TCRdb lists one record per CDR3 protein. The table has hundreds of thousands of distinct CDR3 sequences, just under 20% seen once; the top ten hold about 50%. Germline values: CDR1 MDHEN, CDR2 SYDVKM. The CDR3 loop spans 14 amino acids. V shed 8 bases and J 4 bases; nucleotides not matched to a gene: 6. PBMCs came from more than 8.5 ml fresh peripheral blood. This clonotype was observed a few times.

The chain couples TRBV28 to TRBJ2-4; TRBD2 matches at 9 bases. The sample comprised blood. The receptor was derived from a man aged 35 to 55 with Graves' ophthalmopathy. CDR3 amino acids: CASCRGGVKNIQYF. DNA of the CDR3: TGTGCCAGCTGCCGCGGGGGGGTTAAAAACATTCAGTACTTC.